This TCR beta chain appears in the sequencing data of a study of control samples from healthy donors and cancer patients. This CDR3 is 13 amino acids long. Trimming took 1 base from V and 5 from J, leaving 6 bases between them. Germline lookup yields CDR1 SGHTA and CDR2 FQGNSA. In this sample, this clone turned up a few times. Assay: immunoSEQ multiplex PCR; the TCRdb copy retains only in-frame clones and omits some. The table records about 19,000 clones, around 80% of them present only once. Sequencing was done on a sample of PBMCs. This sequence joins TRBV7-2 and TRBJ1-5; D is undetermined. This clonotype originated in a woman between 70 and 85 years old with lung cancer. This CDR3 reads CASSLGPDQPQHF. DNA for the CDR3: TGTGCCAGCAGCTTAGGGCCTGATCAGCCCCAGCATTTT.